This T cell receptor (beta chain) was profiled in a study of T cell responses to AZD1222 COVID-19 vaccine. Germline V lookup: CDR1 MDHEN, CDR2 SYDVKM. The CDR3 runs 17 residues. After removal of 1 base from V and 8 bases from J, the junction contained 10 bases not matched to a gene. Profiled with immunoSEQ multiplex PCR; TCRdb holds only in-frame clones, not every one. The data contain more than 100,000 clones, about 90% of them singletons. The clonotype originates from an adult in good health. The rearrangement joins TRBV28 to TRBJ1-6; TRBD1 matches at 8 bases. Sequenced material: peripheral blood, taken on day 0 of AZD1222 vaccination. CDR3: CASSLLFTGTGYSPLHF. The CDR3 bases are TGTGCCAGCAGTTTATTGTTTACCGGGACAGGATATTCACCCCTCCACTTT.